The 15 T cell receptor beta chains presented below share a single source sample, sequenced in a study of PD-1 blockade in mismatch repair-deficient tumors. Clones were sequenced by immunoSEQ multiplex PCR, and TCRdb holds only the in-frame ones, with some missing. The sample comprises about 15,000 clones, approximately 88% of which are singletons, and roughly 17% rests with the top ten. Here the sequenced sample was PBMCs, taken before pembrolizumab treatment. The receptors derive from an adult with mismatch repair-deficient cancer.

The chain has TRBV29-1 and TRBJ2-7, with D unclear. V was pared by 6 bases and J by 5 bases, with 17 bases between. Germline V gene data show CDR1 as SQVTM and CDR2 as ANQGSEA. This CDR3 spans 13 amino acids. CDR3 residues: CSVSPDSFHEQYF. CDR3 nucleotide sequence: TGCAGCGTCTCCCCCGACTCGTTCCACGAGCAGTACTTC.

The chain links TRBV7-2 to TRBJ1-4; D is perhaps TRBD1 (5 bases). V was shortened by 4 bases and J by 4 bases, with 13 bases between the two germline ends. The length of the CDR3 is 15 residues. Germline V gene lookup returns CDR1 SGHTA and CDR2 FQGNSA. The CDR3 here is CASSSTGGFNEKLFF. The CDR3 nucleotides read TGTGCCAGCAGCTCCACTGGGGGATTTAATGAAAAACTGTTTTTT. Full variable domain (rest looked up from reference TRBV7-2 and TRBJ1-4): GAGVSQSPSNKVTEKGKDVELRCDPISGHTALYWYRQSLGQGLEFLIYFQGNSAPDKSGLPSDRFSAERTGGSVSTLTIQRTQQEDSAVYLCASSSTGGFNEKLFFGSGTQLSVL.

This clone is deemed medium-sized. The chain employs TRBV10-3 and TRBJ1-5; D unresolved. Trimming left V 0 bases short and J 6 bases short, with 9 bases between. Germline V lookup: CDR1 ENHRY, CDR2 SYGVKD. The length of the CDR3 is 14 residues. The CDR3 spells CAISESEEGQPQHF. Here the CDR3 DNA reads TGTGCCATCAGTGAGTCCGAGGAAGGTCAGCCCCAGCATTTT.

V usage is TRBV6-1 and J usage is TRBJ2-1, with D possibly TRBD2 on 5 matching bases. Germline V gene sequence: CDR1 MNHNS, CDR2 SASEGT. The CDR3 consists of 13 residues. V was clipped by 6 bases and J by 3 bases, with 9 bases between them. The CDR3 spells CASSLRDYNEQFF. The CDR3 nucleotides read TGTGCCAGCAGCCTCCGGGACTACAATGAGCAGTTCTTC.

This chain uses TRBV7-9 with TRBJ2-2; either TRBD1 or TRBD2 may supply D (6 bases each). This CDR3 contains 16 residues. Germline V gene data show CDR1 as SEHNR and CDR2 as FQNEAQ (reference sequence). V lost 5 bases and J lost 3, with 16 bases in between. The DNA for the CDR3 is TGTGCCAGCAGCCCGGGGGCGGGCTTTTACACCGGGGAGCTGTTTTTT. As protein: CASSPGAGFYTGELFF.

The CDR3 loop reads CASSTEGRILGEKLFF. CDR3 coding DNA: TGTGCCAGCTCAACAGAAGGACGGATCTTGGGTGAAAAACTGTTTTTT. This chain connects TRBV18 to TRBJ1-4; D gene unclear. From germline, CDR1 is KGHSH and CDR2 LQKENI. Trimming took 5 bases from V and 7 from J, leaving 20 bases between them. CDR3 length: 16 amino acids.

The V and J genes are TRBV10-3 and TRBJ2-1, with TRBD2 matching over 9 bases. After removal of 4 bases from V and 5 bases from J, the junction contained 12 bases not matched to a gene. This CDR3 comprises 17 residues. Germline-derived CDR1 and CDR2 are ENHRY and SYGVKD. CDR3 loop: CAISGFAGGPRNNEQFF. Here the CDR3 DNA reads TGTGCCATCAGTGGTTTCGCGGGAGGGCCGAGGAACAATGAGCAGTTCTTC.

The V and J genes are TRBV4-1 and TRBJ2-1; 10 positions match TRBD2. The CDR3 is made up of 16 amino acids. V lost 2 bases, J lost 5 bases, and 6 bases stayed unmatched. CDR1 MGHRA and CDR2 YSYEKL come from the germline V gene. The DNA for the CDR3 is TGCGCCAGCAGCCAATTCTCTAGCGGGAGTAACAATGAGCAGTTCTTC. It translates to CASSQFSSGSNNEQFF.

This chain joins TRBV6-6 and TRBJ2-5; D is perhaps TRBD1 (5 bases). The germline gives CDR1 MNHNY, CDR2 SVGAGI (reference sequence). The CDR3 loop spans 13 amino acids. V lost 6 bases and J lost 6, with 14 bases in between. The DNA for the CDR3 is TGTGCCAGCAGGGTAGGGGTGGAACAGACCCAGTACTTC. Residues: CASRVGVEQTQYF.

This chain joins TRBV11-1 and TRBJ2-2; TRBD2 agrees at 7 bases. Trimming removed 4 bases from V and 8 bases from J; junction bases left unmatched: 7. Germline lookup yields CDR1 SGHAT and CDR2 FQDESV (reference sequence). The CDR3 loop spans 14 amino acids. CDR3 DNA: TGTGCCAGCAGCTCCGCGGGGGTCCGAGGGGAGCTGTTTTTT. Protein sequence: CASSSAGVRGELFF.

The genes are TRBV4-1 and TRBJ2-1, with D hard to call. The CDR3 consists of 14 residues. With 0 bases removed from V and 4 bases from J, the gap between germline ends came to 7 bases. In germline, CDR1 is MGHRA, CDR2 YSYEKL. CDR3 nucleotide sequence: TGCGCCAGCAGCCAAGACTTTACGTACAATGAGCAGTTCTTC. Its protein product is CASSQDFTYNEQFF.

This chain connects TRBV5-1 to TRBJ2-7, with TRBD1 matching 9 bases. This CDR3 is 16 amino acids long. The germline V gene has CDR1 SGHRS and CDR2 YFSETQ. V gave up 4 bases and J gave up 5 bases; unmatched junction bases: 13. The CDR3 DNA reads as TGCGCCAGCAGCCGGGGACAGGGAACCGTTTTCGACGAGCAGTACTTC. This encodes CASSRGQGTVFDEQYF.

This chain's CDR3 is CASSYSPDRGAFF. In nucleotides, the CDR3 is TGTGCCAGCAGTTACTCCCCGGACAGGGGAGCTTTCTTT. V and J are TRBV6-9 and TRBJ1-1; TRBD1 aligns across 9 bases. The germline CDR1 and CDR2 sequences are MNHGY and SVAAGI. This CDR3 comprises 13 residues. The trim removed 3 bases at V and 10 bases at J, leaving 6 bases unmatched.

This chain uses TRBV4-3 with TRBJ2-6, with a tentative D call TRBD1 (6 bases). Germline lookup yields CDR1 LGHNA and CDR2 YSLEER. Trimming pared 0 bases from V and 2 bases from J, leaving 8 bases between. The CDR3 sequence is 16 residues long. This CDR3 is CASSQDEGAGANVLTF. CDR3 coding DNA: TGCGCCAGCAGCCAAGATGAGGGGGCTGGGGCCAACGTCCTGACTTTC.

The chain carries TRBV28 and TRBJ2-2; a possible D gene is TRBD1 (6 bases). Germline V gene sequence: CDR1 MDHEN, CDR2 SYDVKM. The CDR3 contains 18 residues. The germline V and J ends were trimmed by 7 bases and 4 bases, with 25 bases remaining between them. The CDR3 loop reads CASIPSRGRGFGTGELFF. CDR3 nucleotide sequence: TGTGCCAGCATCCCTTCCAGGGGAAGAGGCTTCGGCACCGGGGAGCTGTTTTTT.